These T cell receptor beta chains were read from a single sample in a study of breast tumors, draining lymph nodes, adjacent tissues. In TCRdb, the multiplex PCR reads were re-called with MiXCR into one record per CDR3 protein. The table records some 120,000 distinct CDR3 sequences, about 20% of them present only once. Input material: axillary lymph node tissue. These TCRs come from a female donor with breast cancer. Some clones in this sample may be carry-over from other donors' samples. Both conserved end residues are part of each CDR3. A D gene is named only where the DNA matches it firmly. A clone size is listed for some rows: how often the clone was seen (once, few, many), or a class if it is expanded.

TRBJ2-3	.	TRBV7-8	many	TGTGCCAGCAGCTTAGGTAGTGTAGATACGCAGTATTTT	CASSLGSVDTQYF
TRBJ2-7	TRBD2	TRBV4-2	many	TGTGCCAGCAGCCAAGATTTAGGTGGACGATCTAGCGGGAGCACGTACGAGCAGTACTTC	CASSQDLGGRSSGSTYEQYF
TRBJ2-2	.	TRBV18	few	TGTGCCAGCTCACCACGGGACCTCGTGGGCGGGGAGCTGTTTTTT	CASSPRDLVGGELFF
TRBJ2-7	.	TRBV4-1	many	TGCGCCAGCAGCCAAGATACGAACGAGCAGTACTTC	CASSQDTNEQYF
TRBJ2-1	.	TRBV30	.	TGTGCCTGGAGTCTCGGTGGGAGGTCGAATGAGCAGTTCTTC	CAWSLGGRSNEQFF
TRBJ2-1	TRBD1	TRBV9	many	TGTGCCAGCAGCCCACCACCGAGGACAGGGTGGGACAATGAGCAGTTCTTC	CASSPPPRTGWDNEQFF
TRBJ2-1	TRBD2	TRBV20-1	many	TGCAGTGCTAGAGATGGGGGGGGGTTCGGTGGGAGAAGGAATGAGCAGTTCTTC	CSARDGGGFGGRRNEQFF
TRBJ1-2	TRBD1	TRBV20-1	many	TGCAGTGCTAGGCCGCTCGGGACAGGGCCGTTGGGGCCCTATGGCTACACCTTC	CSARPLGTGPLGPYGYTF
TRBJ2-5	.	TRBV19	.	TGTGCCAGTAGTCTGGGCCTGGGGGAGACCCAGTACTTC	CASSLGLGETQYF
TRBJ1-4	.	TRBV28	.	TGTGCCAGCAGTTTCAATAATGAAAAACTGTTTTTT	CASSFNNEKLFF
TRBJ2-1	TRBD2	TRBV27	many	TGTGCCAGCTCAAAGCCAGTAGCGGGATCGAATGAGCAGTTCTTC	CASSKPVAGSNEQFF
TRBJ2-5	.	TRBV11-2	many	TGTGCCAGCAGCCCCATGCGCAGACAAGAGACCCAGTACTTC	CASSPMRRQETQYF
TRBJ1-4	.	TRBV5-1	many	TGCGCCAGCGGCCCCCGGGGCCATATTAATGAAAAACTGTTTTTT	CASGPRGHINEKLFF